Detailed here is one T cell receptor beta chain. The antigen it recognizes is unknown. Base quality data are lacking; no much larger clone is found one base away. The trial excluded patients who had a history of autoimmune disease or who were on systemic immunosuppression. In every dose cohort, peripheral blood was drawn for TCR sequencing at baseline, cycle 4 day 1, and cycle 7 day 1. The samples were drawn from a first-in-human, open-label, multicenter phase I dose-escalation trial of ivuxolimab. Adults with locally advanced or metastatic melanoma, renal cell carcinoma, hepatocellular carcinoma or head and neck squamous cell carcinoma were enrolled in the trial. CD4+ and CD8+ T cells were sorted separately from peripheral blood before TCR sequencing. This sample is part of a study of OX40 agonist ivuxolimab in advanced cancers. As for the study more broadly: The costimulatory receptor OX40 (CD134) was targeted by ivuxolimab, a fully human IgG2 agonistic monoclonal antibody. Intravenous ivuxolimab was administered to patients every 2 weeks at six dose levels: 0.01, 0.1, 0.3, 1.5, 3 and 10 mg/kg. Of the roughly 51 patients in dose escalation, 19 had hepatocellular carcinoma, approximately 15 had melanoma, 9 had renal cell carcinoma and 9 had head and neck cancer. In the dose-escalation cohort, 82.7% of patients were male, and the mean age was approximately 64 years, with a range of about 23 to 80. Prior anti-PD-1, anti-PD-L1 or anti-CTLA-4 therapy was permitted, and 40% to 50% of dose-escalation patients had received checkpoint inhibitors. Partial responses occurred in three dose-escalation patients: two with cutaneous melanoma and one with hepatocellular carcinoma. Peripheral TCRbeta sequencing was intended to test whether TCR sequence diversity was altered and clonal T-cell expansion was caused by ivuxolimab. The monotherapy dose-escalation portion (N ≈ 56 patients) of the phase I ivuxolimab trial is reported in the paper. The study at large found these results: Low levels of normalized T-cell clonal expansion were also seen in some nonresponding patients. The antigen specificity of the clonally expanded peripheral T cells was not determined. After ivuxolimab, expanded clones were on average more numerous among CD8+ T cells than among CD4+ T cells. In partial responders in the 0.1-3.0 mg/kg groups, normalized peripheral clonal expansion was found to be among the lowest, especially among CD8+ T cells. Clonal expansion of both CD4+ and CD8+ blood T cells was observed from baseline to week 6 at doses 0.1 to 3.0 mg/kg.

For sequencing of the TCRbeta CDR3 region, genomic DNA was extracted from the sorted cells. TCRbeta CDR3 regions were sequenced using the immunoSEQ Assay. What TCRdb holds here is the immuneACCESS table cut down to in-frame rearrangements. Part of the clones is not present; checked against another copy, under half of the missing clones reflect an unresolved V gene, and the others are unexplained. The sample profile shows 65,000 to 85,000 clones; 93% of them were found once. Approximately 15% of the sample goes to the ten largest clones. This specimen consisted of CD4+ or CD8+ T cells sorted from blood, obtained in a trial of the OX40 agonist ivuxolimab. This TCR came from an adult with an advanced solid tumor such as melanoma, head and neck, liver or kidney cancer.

The DNA sequence is given as TGTGCCAGCAGTAGCACCGGGACTTACTCCTACGAGCAGTACTTC. This yields the protein CASSSTGTYSYEQYF. Recombination joined TRBV6-1 with TRBJ2-7; TRBD2 might be the D gene, on 6 matching bases. V is shortened by 5 bases, J by 0 bases, and the region joining them spans 14 bases. Looking up the germline V gene yields CDR1 MNHNS and CDR2 SASEGT. Including the terminal cysteine and phenylalanine, the CDR3 comprises 15 residues. CDR3 DNA is the only sequence kept; it has 45 bases, read in frame from the first base.